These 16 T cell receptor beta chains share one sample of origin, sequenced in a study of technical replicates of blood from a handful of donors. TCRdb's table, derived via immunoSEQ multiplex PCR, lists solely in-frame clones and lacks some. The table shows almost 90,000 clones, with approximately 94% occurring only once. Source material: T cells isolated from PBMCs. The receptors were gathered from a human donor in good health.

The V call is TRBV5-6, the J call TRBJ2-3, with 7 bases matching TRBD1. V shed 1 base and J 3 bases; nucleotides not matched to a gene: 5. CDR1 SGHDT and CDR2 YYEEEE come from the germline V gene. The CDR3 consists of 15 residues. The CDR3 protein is CASSLWAGGTDTQYF. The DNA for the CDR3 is TGTGCCAGCAGCTTGTGGGCAGGGGGTACAGATACGCAGTATTTT. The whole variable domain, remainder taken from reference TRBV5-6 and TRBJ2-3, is DAGVTQSPTHLIKTRGQQVTLRCSPKSGHDTVSWYQQALGQGPQFIFQYYEEEERQRGNFPDRFSGHQFPNYSSELNVNALLLGDSALYLCASSLWAGGTDTQYFGPGTRLTVL.

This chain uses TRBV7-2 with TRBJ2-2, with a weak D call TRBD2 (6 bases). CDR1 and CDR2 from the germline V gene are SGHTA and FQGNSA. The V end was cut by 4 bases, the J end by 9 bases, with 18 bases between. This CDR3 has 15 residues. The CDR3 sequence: CASSSPTRRAWELFF. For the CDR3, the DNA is TGTGCCAGCAGCTCCCCGACTAGGCGGGCCTGGGAGCTGTTTTTT. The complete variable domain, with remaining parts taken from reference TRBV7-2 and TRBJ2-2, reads GAGVSQSPSNKVTEKGKDVELRCDPISGHTALYWYRQSLGQGLEFLIYFQGNSAPDKSGLPSDRFSAERTGGSVSTLTIQRTQQEDSAVYLCASSSPTRRAWELFFGEGSRLTVL.

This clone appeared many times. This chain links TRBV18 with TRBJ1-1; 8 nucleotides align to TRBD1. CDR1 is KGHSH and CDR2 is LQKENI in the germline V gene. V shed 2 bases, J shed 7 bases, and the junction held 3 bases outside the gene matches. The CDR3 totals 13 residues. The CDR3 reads CASSPWDRLEAFF. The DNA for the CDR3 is TGTGCCAGCTCACCATGGGACAGGCTTGAAGCTTTCTTT. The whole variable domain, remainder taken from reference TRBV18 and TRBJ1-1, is NAGVMQNPRHLVRRRGQEARLRCSPMKGHSHVYWYRQLPEEGLKFMVYLQKENIIDESGMPKERFSAEFPKEGPSILRIQQVVRGDSAAYFCASSPWDRLEAFFGQGTRLTVV.

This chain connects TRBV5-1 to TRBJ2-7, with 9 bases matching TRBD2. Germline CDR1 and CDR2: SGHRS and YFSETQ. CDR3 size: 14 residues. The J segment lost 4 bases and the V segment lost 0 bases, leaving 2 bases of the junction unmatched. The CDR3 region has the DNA TGCGCCAGCAGCTTGGGACTAGCGGTTTACGAGCAGTACTTC. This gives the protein CASSLGLAVYEQYF. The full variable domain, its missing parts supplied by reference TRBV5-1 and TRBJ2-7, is KAGVTQTPRYLIKTRGQQVTLSCSPISGHRSVSWYQQTPGQGLQFLFEYFSETQRNKGNFPGRFSGRQFSNSRSEMNVSTLELGDSALYLCASSLGLAVYEQYFGPGTRLTVT.

The CDR3 sequence is CASNLLGGYTF. The DNA of the CDR3 is TGTGCCAGCAACTTGCTGGGCGGCTACACCTTC. The chain recombines TRBV9 with TRBJ1-2; no clear D. Between the trimmed V and J ends, which lost 6 bases and 8 bases, there was a span of 11 bases. Germline assignment: CDR1 SGDLS and CDR2 YYNGEE. The CDR3 length is 11 residues.

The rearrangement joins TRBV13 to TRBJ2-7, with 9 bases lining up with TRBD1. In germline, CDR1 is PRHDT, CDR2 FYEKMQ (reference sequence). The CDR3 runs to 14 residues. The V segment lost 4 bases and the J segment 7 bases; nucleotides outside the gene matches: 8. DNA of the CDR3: TGTGCCAGCAGCTCCACAGGGGGCGCGGAGGAGCAGTACTTC. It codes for CASSSTGGAEEQYF.

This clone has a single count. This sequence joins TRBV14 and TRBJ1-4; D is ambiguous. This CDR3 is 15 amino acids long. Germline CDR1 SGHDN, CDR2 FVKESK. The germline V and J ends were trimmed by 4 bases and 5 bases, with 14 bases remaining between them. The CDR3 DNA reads TGTGCCAGCAGCCTCCTAGAGACCGGGAATGAAAAACTGTTTTTT. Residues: CASSLLETGNEKLFF.

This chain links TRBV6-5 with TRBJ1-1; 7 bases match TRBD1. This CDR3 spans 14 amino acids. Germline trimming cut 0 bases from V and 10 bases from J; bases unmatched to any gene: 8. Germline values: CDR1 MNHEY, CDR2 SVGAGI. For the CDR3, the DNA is TGTGCCAGCAGTTACTCAGGACAGGAGTTCGGAGCTTTCTTT. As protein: CASSYSGQEFGAFF.

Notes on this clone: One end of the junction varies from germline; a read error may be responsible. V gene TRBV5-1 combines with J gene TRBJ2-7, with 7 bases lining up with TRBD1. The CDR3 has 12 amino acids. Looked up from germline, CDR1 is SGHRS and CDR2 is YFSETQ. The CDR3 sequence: CASSLVPGQPFF. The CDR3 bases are TGCGCCAGCAGCTTGGTTCCGGGACAGCCCTTCTTC.

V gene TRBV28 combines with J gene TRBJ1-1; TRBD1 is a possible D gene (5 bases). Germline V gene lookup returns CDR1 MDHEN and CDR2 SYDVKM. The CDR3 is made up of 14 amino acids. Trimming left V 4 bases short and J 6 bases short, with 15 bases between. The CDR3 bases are TGTGCCAGCAGTTCGACAGCCCGAACGGCTGAAGCTTTCTTT. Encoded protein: CASSSTARTAEAFF.

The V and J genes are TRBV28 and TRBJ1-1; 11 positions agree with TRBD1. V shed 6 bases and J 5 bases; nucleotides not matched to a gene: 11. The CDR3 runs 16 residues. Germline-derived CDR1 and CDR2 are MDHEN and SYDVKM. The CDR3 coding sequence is TGTGCCAGCAGAAAACCGGGACAGGGGGTCTTGACTGAAGCTTTCTTT. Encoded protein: CASRKPGQGVLTEAFF.

The CDR3 DNA is TGTGCCAGCAGCCCAGGGTTGCATCAGCCCCAGCATTTT. Protein product: CASSPGLHQPQHF. The chain links TRBV5-8 to TRBJ1-5; D is perhaps TRBD1 (5 bases). V gave up 4 bases and J gave up 5 bases, with 10 bases separating them. This CDR3 contains 13 residues. Germline V gives CDR1 SGHTS, CDR2 YDEGEE.

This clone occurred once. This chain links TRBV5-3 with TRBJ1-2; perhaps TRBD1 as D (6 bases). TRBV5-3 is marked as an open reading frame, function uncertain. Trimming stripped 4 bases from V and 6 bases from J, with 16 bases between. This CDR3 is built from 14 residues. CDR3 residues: CARSKRTEIDGYTF. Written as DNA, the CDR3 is TGTGCCAGAAGCAAAAGGACAGAAATTGATGGCTACACCTTC.

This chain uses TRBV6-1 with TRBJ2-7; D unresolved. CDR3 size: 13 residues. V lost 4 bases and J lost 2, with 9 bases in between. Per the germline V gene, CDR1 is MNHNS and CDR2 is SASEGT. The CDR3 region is CASSVAEAYEQYF. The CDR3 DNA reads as TGTGCCAGCAGTGTGGCGGAAGCCTACGAGCAGTACTTC.

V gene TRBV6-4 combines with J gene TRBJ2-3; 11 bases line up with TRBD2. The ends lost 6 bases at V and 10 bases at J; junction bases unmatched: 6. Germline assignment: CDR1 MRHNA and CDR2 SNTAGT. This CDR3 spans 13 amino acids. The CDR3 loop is CASSETSGTSQYF. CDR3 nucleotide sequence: TGTGCCAGCAGCGAGACTAGCGGGACATCGCAGTATTTT.

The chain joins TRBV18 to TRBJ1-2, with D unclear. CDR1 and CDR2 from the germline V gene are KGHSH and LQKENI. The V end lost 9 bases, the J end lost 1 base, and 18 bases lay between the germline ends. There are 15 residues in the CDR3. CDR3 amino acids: CASSGPEGRNYGYTF. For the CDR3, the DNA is TGTGCCAGTTCAGGCCCAGAGGGCCGTAACTATGGCTACACCTTC.